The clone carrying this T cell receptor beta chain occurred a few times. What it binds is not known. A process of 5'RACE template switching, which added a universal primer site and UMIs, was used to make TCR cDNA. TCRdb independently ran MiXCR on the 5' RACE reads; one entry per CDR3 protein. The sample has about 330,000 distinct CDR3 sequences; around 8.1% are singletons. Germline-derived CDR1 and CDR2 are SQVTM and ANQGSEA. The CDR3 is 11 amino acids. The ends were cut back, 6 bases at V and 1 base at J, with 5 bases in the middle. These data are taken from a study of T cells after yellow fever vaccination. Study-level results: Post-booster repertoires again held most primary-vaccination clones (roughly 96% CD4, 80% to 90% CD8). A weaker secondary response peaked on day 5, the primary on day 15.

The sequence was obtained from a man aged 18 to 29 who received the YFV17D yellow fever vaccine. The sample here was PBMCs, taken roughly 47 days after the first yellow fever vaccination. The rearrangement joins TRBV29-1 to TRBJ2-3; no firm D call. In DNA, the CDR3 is TGCAGCGTCGTCGGCACAGATACGCAGTATTTT. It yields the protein CSVVGTDTQYF.